This TCR beta chain was recovered during a study of blood T cell repertoires in COVID-19. Study-wide context: Both acute and convalescent COVID-19 samples were obtained from the United States, Italy and Spain.

Looked up from germline, CDR1 is MNHEY and CDR2 is SVGEGT. This CDR3 has 15 amino acids. Trimming removed 4 bases from V and 5 bases from J; junction bases left unmatched: 6. Membership in each cohort depended on participant-reported clinical history. Some clones are missing from TCRdb's copy, which holds only in-frame ones; the method was immunoSEQ multiplex PCR. Of a few hundred thousand clones detected, 86% appear once; the ten largest clones hold roughly 3.8%. The receptor comes from a woman aged 40 to 55 with acute COVID-19. The V gene is TRBV6-2 or TRBV6-3, the J gene TRBJ2-5; 11 positions match TRBD2. The specimen sequenced was PBMCs or T cells enriched from blood (not recorded which). The CDR3: CASSFRLAGSETQYF. The CDR3 coding sequence is TGTGCCAGCAGTTTTCGACTAGCGGGAAGCGAGACCCAGTACTTC.